Shown below are 31 T cell receptor beta chains from a single sample sequenced in a study of blood T cell repertoires in COVID-19. The repertoire was sequenced with immunoSEQ multiplex PCR; TCRdb's copy has only in-frame clones and lacks some. The sample has fewer than 110,000 clones, around 85% seen once. Source material: peripheral blood. The source of these receptors is a woman in her 70s with active or convalescent COVID-19.

The gene calls are TRBV18 and TRBJ1-1, with TRBD1 identical over 9 bases. This CDR3 spans 15 amino acids. Germline V CDR1 and CDR2: KGHSH, LQKENI. J gave up 5 bases and V 6 bases, and 10 bases lay outside the gene matches. This chain's CDR3 is CASSVDTGGRTEAFF. CDR3 nucleotide sequence: TGTGCCAGCTCGGTAGATACAGGGGGCCGAACTGAAGCTTTCTTT.

The chain links TRBV2 to TRBJ2-1; 7 nucleotides agree with TRBD2. With 5 bases clipped from V and 0 bases from J, the junction kept 7 bases outside the gene matches. Germline-derived CDR1 and CDR2 are SNHLY and FYNNEI. CDR3 length: 16 residues. Here the CDR3 DNA reads TGTGCCAGCAGTTTTAGCGGGTTTAGCTCCTACAATGAGCAGTTCTTC. Translated, it gives CASSFSGFSSYNEQFF.

This chain connects TRBV4-3 to TRBJ1-6, with 11 bases matching TRBD1. The V and J ends lost 1 base and 5 bases, in that order; junction bases with no gene match: 1. The CDR3 sequence is 16 residues long. Per germline, CDR1 LGHNA and CDR2 YSLEER. The CDR3 is CASSQGTGGDNSPLHF. The CDR3 DNA reads as TGCGCCAGCAGCCAAGGGACAGGGGGCGATAATTCACCCCTCCACTTT.

This clone came up once. The chain carries TRBV11-2 and TRBJ2-2; D gene ambiguous. CDR1 is SGHAT, CDR2 FQNNGV, per germline. Trimming removed 2 bases from V and 0 bases from J, with 10 bases in between. The CDR3 covers 16 residues. For the CDR3, the DNA is TGTGCCAGCAGCTTAATTCTGAGGACGAACACCGGGGAGCTGTTTTTT. Amino acids: CASSLILRTNTGELFF.

This chain links TRBV7-2 with TRBJ2-5; the match to TRBD2 covers 7 bases. The V segment lost 4 bases and the J segment 0 bases; nucleotides outside the gene matches: 2. The germline V gene has CDR1 SGHTA and CDR2 FQGNSA. The CDR3 length is 14 residues. The CDR3 sequence: CASSWGGYQETQYF. The CDR3 DNA sequence: TGTGCCAGCAGCTGGGGGGGGTACCAAGAGACCCAGTACTTC.

This sequence joins TRBV7-3 and TRBJ2-1; 10 positions match TRBD2. Germline V gives CDR1 SGHTA, CDR2 FQGTGA. CDR3 length equals 16 residues. V gave up 5 bases and J gave up 0 bases; unmatched junction bases: 4. CDR3 nucleotides: TGTGCCAGCAGCCAGAGCGGGGGGGTCTCCTACAATGAGCAGTTCTTC. This gives the protein CASSQSGGVSYNEQFF.

The chain is built from TRBV7-2 and TRBJ2-1, with 9 bases fitting TRBD2. CDR3 length: 15 residues. Trimming took 8 bases from V and 4 from J; bases not matched to a gene: 9. The germline CDR1 and CDR2 sequences are SGHTA and FQGNSA. The CDR3 bases are TGTGCCAGCGGGGAGCGGGGGGCCCGATACAATGAGCAGTTCTTC. Translated: CASGERGARYNEQFF.

CDR3 region: CASGLSGDLGQPQHF. The CDR3, as DNA: TGTGCTAGTGGTCTGTCGGGGGACCTAGGGCAGCCCCAGCATTTT. This chain connects TRBV12-5 to TRBJ1-5; D is possibly TRBD1 (5 bases). The ends were cut back, 5 bases at V and 7 bases at J, with 18 bases in the middle. Germline CDR1 and CDR2: LGHNT and FRNRAP. The CDR3 is made up of 15 amino acids.

The J gene is TRBJ2-2, the V gene TRBV6-5; 8 nucleotides align to TRBD1. There are 15 residues in the CDR3. Germline CDR1 reads MNHEY; CDR2 reads SVGAGI. Trimming took 7 bases from V and 4 from J; bases not matched to a gene: 8. CDR3 DNA sequence: TGTGCCAGCACCATGGGACAGGCGAGCACCGGGGAGCTGTTTTTT. Its protein is CASTMGQASTGELFF.

The rearrangement uses TRBV12-5 and TRBJ1-2; 8 bases are shared with TRBD1. The ends lost 5 bases at V and 6 bases at J; junction bases unmatched: 8. The CDR3 totals 14 residues. Germline lookup yields CDR1 LGHNT and CDR2 FRNRAP. CDR3: CASGTTTGEDGYTF. In nucleotides, the CDR3 is TGTGCTAGTGGTACAACGACAGGGGAAGATGGCTACACCTTC.

The chain joins TRBV2 to TRBJ1-2; 12 bases align to TRBD1. This CDR3 spans 14 amino acids. Trimming took 5 bases from V and 4 from J; bases not matched to a gene: 2. Per the germline V gene, CDR1 is SNHLY and CDR2 is FYNNEI. CDR3 sequence (DNA): TGTGCCAGCAGTCCGGGACAGGGGGCCTATGGCTACACCTTC. This encodes CASSPGQGAYGYTF.

This chain joins TRBV27 and TRBJ1-2, with D possibly TRBD1 on 6 matching bases. The germline CDR1 and CDR2 sequences are MNHEY and SMNVEV (reference sequence). The ends were cut back, 5 bases at V and 4 bases at J, with 14 bases in the middle. The length of the CDR3 is 14 residues. The CDR3 reads CASSPRGARYGYTF. The CDR3, as DNA: TGTGCCAGCAGTCCTCGGGGGGCTCGCTATGGCTACACCTTC.

The rearrangement joins TRBV11-3 to TRBJ1-6; a possible D gene is TRBD1 (5 bases). Trimming took off 2 bases at V and 3 bases at J, with 8 bases between the two ends. CDR3 length: 15 residues. Germline V gene lookup returns CDR1 SGHNT and CDR2 YENEEA. This CDR3 reads CASSLQGIYNSPLHF. The DNA for the CDR3 is TGTGCCAGCAGCTTACAGGGTATCTATAATTCACCCCTCCACTTT.

The chain couples TRBV11-3 to TRBJ1-2, with 8 bases fitting TRBD1. The V gene's germline CDR1 is SGHNT and CDR2 YENEEA. The CDR3 totals 14 residues. The V and J ends lost 0 bases and 5 bases, in that order; junction bases with no gene match: 2. Here the CDR3 reads CASSLETGGYGYTF. The DNA of the CDR3 is TGTGCCAGCAGCTTAGAAACAGGGGGGTATGGCTACACCTTC.

This sequence joins TRBV4-2 and TRBJ2-5; the match to TRBD2 covers 10 bases. The CDR3 has 17 residues. The germline gives CDR1 LGHNA, CDR2 YNFKEQ. V gave up 0 bases and J gave up 5 bases; unmatched junction bases: 9. The CDR3 sequence: CASSQDRLAGVDETQYF. The CDR3 DNA sequence: TGTGCCAGCAGCCAAGATCGTCTAGCGGGGGTTGATGAGACCCAGTACTTC.

The chain combines TRBV30 with TRBJ1-6, with 9 bases identical to TRBD1. The trim removed 5 bases at V and 7 bases at J, leaving 0 bases unmatched. Germline CDR1 GTSNPN, CDR2 SVGIG (reference sequence). CDR3 length equals 12 residues. CDR3 amino acids: CAWGTGNSPLHF. The CDR3 DNA sequence: TGTGCCTGGGGGACAGGGAATTCACCCCTCCACTTT. Full variable domain (remainder filled in from reference TRBV30 and TRBJ1-6): SQTIHQWPATLVQPVGSPLSLECTVEGTSNPNLYWYRQAAGRGLQLLFYSVGIGQISSEVPQNLSASRPQDRQFILSSKKLLLSDSGFYLCAWGTGNSPLHFGNGTRLTVT.

The V call is TRBV28, the J call TRBJ2-2; 8 bases are shared with TRBD1. The CDR3 runs to 15 residues. V lost 6 bases and J lost 6; bases outside the gene matches: 9. The germline CDR1 and CDR2 sequences are MDHEN and SYDVKM. CDR3: CASSLPRGHAGELFF. The CDR3 nucleotides read TGTGCCAGCAGCCTTCCCAGGGGGCACGCCGGGGAGCTGTTTTTT.

As DNA, the CDR3 is TGCGCCAGCAGTGAGCCGACTGGTGTGGGACTCCTCGGGCAGCCCCAGCATTTT. It codes for CASSEPTGVGLLGQPQHF. The chain uses TRBV10-1 and TRBJ1-5, with D possibly TRBD1 on 5 matching bases. Germline V CDR1 and CDR2: WNHNN, SYGVQD (reference sequence). The CDR3 covers 18 residues. With 2 bases removed from V and 7 bases from J, the gap between germline ends came to 24 bases.

The V call is TRBV28, the J call TRBJ1-3, with TRBD1 matching over 8 bases. Germline values: CDR1 MDHEN, CDR2 SYDVKM. The J segment lost 2 bases and the V segment lost 5 bases, leaving 8 bases of the junction unmatched. The CDR3 loop spans 16 amino acids. The CDR3 loop is CASSGWTGKTGNTIYF. The CDR3 nucleotides are TGTGCCAGCAGTGGCTGGACAGGGAAAACTGGAAACACCATATATTTT. The variable domain in full, completed from reference TRBV28 and TRBJ1-3, reads DVKVTQSSRYLVKRTGEKVFLECVQDMDHENMFWYRQDPGLGLRLIYFSYDVKMKEKGDIPEGYSVSREKKERFSLILESASTNQTSMYLCASSGWTGKTGNTIYFGEGSWLTVV.

The rearrangement links TRBV18 to TRBJ2-2, with TRBD2 matching 8 bases. The CDR3 has 16 amino acids. Germline V gene data show CDR1 as KGHSH and CDR2 as LQKENI. The trim removed 2 bases at V and 1 base at J, leaving 3 bases unmatched. The chain's CDR3 is CASSPGSGRNTGELFF. CDR3 nucleotide sequence: TGTGCCAGCTCACCAGGGAGCGGGAGGAACACCGGGGAGCTGTTTTTT.

This chain uses TRBV12-3 or TRBV12-4 with TRBJ1-6, with 7 bases aligning to TRBD1. V lost 5 bases, J lost 7 bases, and 2 bases stayed unmatched. The CDR3 sequence is 13 residues long. In DNA form, the CDR3 reads TGTGCCAGCAGTGGGACAGCCAATTCACCCCTCCACTTT. This gives the protein CASSGTANSPLHF.

The rearrangement joins TRBV6-5 to TRBJ2-5, with no clear D. CDR3 length: 12 amino acids. Germline assignment: CDR1 MNHEY and CDR2 SVGAGI. V dropped 5 bases and J dropped 2 bases, with 6 bases sitting between them. The CDR3 region is CASSLGQETQYF. CDR3 sequence (DNA): TGTGCCAGCAGTCTCGGGCAAGAGACCCAGTACTTC.

This rearrangement joins TRBV12-3 or TRBV12-4 to TRBJ1-2, with a possible D match to TRBD1 (6 bases). The CDR3 is 12 residues long. V was trimmed by 5 bases and J by 5 bases, leaving 9 bases between them. CDR3 amino acids: CASSIQGYGYTF. The CDR3 DNA follows: TGTGCCAGCAGTATACAGGGTTATGGCTACACCTTC.

The chain carries TRBV28 and TRBJ1-5, with TRBD1 identical over 7 bases. The germline V gene has CDR1 MDHEN and CDR2 SYDVKM. V lost 8 bases, J lost 0 bases, and 7 bases stayed unmatched. This CDR3 comprises 15 residues. The CDR3 region has the DNA TGTGCCAGCCACTGGGGGACAGATAGCAATCAGCCCCAGCATTTT. It translates to CASHWGTDSNQPQHF.

The chain joins TRBV2 to TRBJ2-1; no firm D call. V lost 9 bases to trimming and J lost 5 bases, with 11 bases between them. In germline, CDR1 is SNHLY, CDR2 FYNNEI. This CDR3 contains 12 residues. The CDR3 sequence is CASPNLNNEQFF. CDR3 nucleotide sequence: TGTGCCAGTCCTAACCTTAACAATGAGCAGTTCTTC.

CDR3 DNA sequence: TGTGCCAGTAGGAATAGGGACAGAAACTATGGCTACACCTTC. Translation: CASRNRDRNYGYTF. The gene calls are TRBV19 and TRBJ1-2; the match to TRBD1 covers 7 bases. Unmatched junction bases numbered 6, after V lost 6 bases and J lost 2 bases. Germline V CDR1 and CDR2: LNHDA, SQIVND (reference sequence). The CDR3 length is 14 residues.

The genes are TRBV5-8 and TRBJ1-6, with D possibly TRBD1 on 6 matching bases. The germline CDR1 and CDR2 sequences are SGHTS and YDEGEE. Between the trimmed V and J ends, which lost 1 base and 0 bases, there was a span of 17 bases. The CDR3 has 19 amino acids. The CDR3 nucleotides are TGTGCCAGCAGCTTGCTCTCGCCGGGACACAGCTCCTATAATTCACCCCTCCACTTT. Its translation is CASSLLSPGHSSYNSPLHF. Full variable domain (remainder filled in from reference TRBV5-8 and TRBJ1-6): EAGVTQSPTHLIKTRGQQATLRCSPISGHTSVYWYQQALGLGLQFLLWYDEGEERNRGNFPPRFSGRQFPNYSSELNVNALELEDSALYLCASSLLSPGHSSYNSPLHFGNGTRLTVT.

This chain joins TRBV27 and TRBJ1-4; D might be TRBD1 (5 bases). The V gene's germline CDR1 is MNHEY and CDR2 SMNVEV (reference sequence). Trimming stripped 7 bases from V and 2 bases from J, with 14 bases between. CDR3 size: 15 residues. The DNA for the CDR3 is TGTGCCAGCACCCCCCGACAGCCTACTAATGAAAAACTGTTTTTT. Translation gives CASTPRQPTNEKLFF.

This clone is a singleton in its sample. This chain uses TRBV7-9 with TRBJ2-7; D is undetermined. The CDR3 runs 13 residues. Trimming stripped 1 base from V and 3 bases from J, with 7 bases between. CDR1 is SEHNR, CDR2 FQNEAQ, per germline (reference sequence). CDR3 nucleotide sequence: TGTGCCAGCAGCTTAGTTGGCGGCTACGAGCAGTACTTC. Translating gives CASSLVGGYEQYF.

V gene TRBV6-5 combines with J gene TRBJ1-2, with D maybe TRBD1 (6 bases). Germline V gives CDR1 MNHEY, CDR2 SVGAGI. The CDR3 extends over 15 amino acids. V was cut by 4 bases and J by 2 bases, with 14 bases left in between. CDR3 nucleotide sequence: TGTGCCAGCAGTTCTCCGGGACAACCAAACTATGGCTACACCTTC. Its translation: CASSSPGQPNYGYTF.

V gene TRBV3-1 (or the pseudogene TRBV3-2) combines with J gene TRBJ1-5; 7 positions agree with TRBD1. Germline CDR1 LGHDT, CDR2 YNNKEL (reference sequence). The CDR3 length is 14 residues. The V gene end was trimmed by 4 bases and the J gene end by 5 bases; junction bases not matched to a gene: 5. This chain's CDR3 is CASSPRQGDQPQHF. CDR3 nucleotide sequence: TGTGCCAGCAGCCCCAGACAGGGCGATCAGCCCCAGCATTTT.